This section outlines one T cell receptor (beta chain) sequence together with its context. CD8+ and CD4+ blood T cells underwent TCR beta sequencing. While serving as controls, healthy donors were matched for age and sex. The authors negatively isolated CD8+ and CD4+ T cells and FACS-enriched TEMRA cells. The sample is drawn from a study of CD8 T cells in Susac syndrome. The germline V gene encodes CDR1 LNHDA and CDR2 SQIVND (reference sequence). V was shortened by 5 bases and J by 2 bases, with 13 bases between the two germline ends. The CDR3 has 14 residues. Reverse transcription of about 0.5 to 1 ug RNA used random hexamers. By means of immunoSEQ multiplex PCR, TCR beta CDR3 spanning 54 Vbeta and 13 Jbeta underwent amplification. TCRdb redid the calling of the immunoSEQ multiplex PCR reads with MiXCR, one entry per CDR3 protein. The sample includes tens of thousands of distinct CDR3 sequences, approximately 94% seen only once; the top ten take approximately 0.54%.

The V call is TRBV19, the J call TRBJ2-7; tentatively, D is TRBD2 (5 bases). This receptor was identified in a human donor in good health. The specimen sequenced was CD8+ T cells from PBMCs. DNA of the CDR3: TGTGCCAGTAGTCCCGGACTCCTTACCTACGAGCAGTACTTC. Amino acids: CASSPGLLTYEQYF.